This is a list of T cell receptor beta chains from one sample in a study of shared clonotypes between healthy human individuals. Repertoires were generated with immunoSEQ multiplex PCR, while TCRdb's copy carries only in-frame clones and drops some. Counted here are 450,000 to 500,000 clones, over 65% occurring once; the ten biggest clones make up 10% to 15%. The specimen sequenced was PBMCs. The receptors derive from a woman between 35 and 50 years old in good health. Some clones in this sample may be carry-over from other donors' samples. CDR3s include the opening cysteine and the closing phenylalanine or tryptophan. Fields, in order: J gene, V gene, CDR3 protein.

J: TRBJ1-2
V: TRBV28
CDR3: CASSLGLIYGYTF

J: TRBJ1-5
V: TRBV7-8
CDR3: CASSLQPQHF

J: TRBJ1-5
V: TRBV6-4
CDR3: CASSPTGASQPQHF

J: TRBJ2-1
V: TRBV11-3
CDR3: CASSWGSGRNYNEQFF

J: TRBJ2-5
V: TRBV5-4
CDR3: CASSSRTGVETQYF

J: TRBJ2-5
V: TRBV7-2
CDR3: CASKWTRGPEETQYF

J: TRBJ2-7
V: TRBV6-4
CDR3: CAISEPGLAGDEQYF

J: TRBJ1-2
V: TRBV7-2
CDR3: CASSPGGTRVFGGYTF

J: TRBJ2-7
V: TRBV28
CDR3: CASSEQPSGYEQYF

J: TRBJ1-1
V: TRBV29-1
CDR3: CSTGLNTEAFF

J: TRBJ2-7
V: TRBV18
CDR3: CASSPPSLYEQYF

J: TRBJ2-2
V: TRBV5-1
CDR3: CASSPSEHSSGELFF

J: TRBJ1-2
V: TRBV30
CDR3: CAWRHTGAQGGYTF

J: TRBJ2-7
V: TRBV25-1
CDR3: CASSEYYRGHEQYF